One sample yielded the 16 T cell receptor beta chains listed below, sequenced in a study of sequential checkpoint blockade in melanoma. Treatment reported: randomized to nivolumab then ipilimumab (arm A) or the reverse (arm B). TCRdb keeps only in-frame clones here, not all; method: immunoSEQ multiplex PCR. The sample holds over 9,500 clones, 74% seen once. The sequenced sample was CD8+ T cells sorted from blood (inferred from file names), obtained from a patient given nivolumab and ipilimumab in sequence. These TCRs come from a human donor with melanoma.

J is TRBJ1-5 and V is TRBV5-6; perhaps TRBD1 as D (5 bases). Germline V gene sequence: CDR1 SGHDT, CDR2 YYEEEE. The CDR3 spans 14 residues. The V end lost 4 bases, the J end lost 4 bases, and 12 bases lay between the germline ends. The CDR3 nucleotides read TGTGCCAGCAGCACGGGGGGAGGTAATCAGCCCCAGCATTTT. As protein: CASSTGGGNQPQHF.

For the CDR3, the DNA is TGTGCCATCAGTGGGGCGGGAGGGACGAATGAGCAGTTCTTC. This encodes CAISGAGGTNEQFF. V and J are TRBV10-3 and TRBJ2-1, with 9 bases lining up with TRBD2. The CDR3 has 14 amino acids. CDR1 ENHRY and CDR2 SYGVKD come from the germline V gene. V gave up 4 bases and J gave up 7 bases; unmatched junction bases: 5.

This chain links TRBV7-9 with TRBJ1-5, with TRBD1 matching 8 bases. V trimming: 4 bases; J trimming: 3 bases; junction bases outside the gene matches: 5. The germline CDR1 and CDR2 sequences are SEHNR and FQNEAQ (reference sequence). This CDR3 has 15 amino acids. In DNA form, the CDR3 reads TGTGCCAGCAGCTCCGGGACAGGATTCAATCAGCCCCAGCATTTT. Encoded protein: CASSSGTGFNQPQHF. The whole variable domain, remainder taken from reference TRBV7-9 and TRBJ1-5, is DTGVSQNPRHKITKRGQNVTFRCDPISEHNRLYWYRQTLGQGPEFLTYFQNEAQLEKSRLLSDRFSAERPKGSFSTLEIQRTEQGDSAMYLCASSSGTGFNQPQHFGDGTRLSIL.

J is TRBJ1-1 and V is TRBV2; D is possibly TRBD1 (6 bases). Germline V lookup: CDR1 SNHLY, CDR2 FYNNEI. The CDR3 runs to 17 residues. Trimming shortened V by 2 bases and J by 4 bases, and 20 bases separated the two germline ends. The CDR3, as DNA: TGTGCCAGCAGTGAATTGTCTCGGGGCAGGGGAGTCACTGAAGCTTTCTTT. The encoded protein is CASSELSRGRGVTEAFF.

This clone was seen only a few times. The chain joins TRBV7-9 to TRBJ2-2; TRBD1 matches at 7 bases. CDR3 length: 14 residues. After removal of 6 bases from V and 7 bases from J, the junction contained 8 bases not matched to a gene. Looked up from germline, CDR1 is SEHNR and CDR2 is FQNEAQ (reference sequence). DNA for the CDR3: TGTGCCAGCAGTTCTACAGGGGTCGGCGGGGAGCTGTTTTTT. Amino acids: CASSSTGVGGELFF.

V is TRBV9 and J is TRBJ2-1; 9 bases agree with TRBD2. This CDR3 region has 15 residues. Germline CDR1 is SGDLS and CDR2 is YYNGEE. J lost 4 bases, V lost 6 bases, and 8 bases had no gene match. The CDR3 coding sequence is TGTGCCAGCACCATGAGCGGGGGGCCTTACAATGAGCAGTTCTTC. This sequence encodes CASTMSGGPYNEQFF.

This clone has only one observation. The CDR3 is CASSLMAVGAYVISDTQYF. The CDR3 coding sequence is TGTGCCAGCAGCTTAATGGCGGTGGGAGCATACGTTATTTCAGATACGCAGTATTTT. J is TRBJ2-3 and V is TRBV7-9, with D tentatively TRBD2 (5 bases). This CDR3 is 19 amino acids long. Trimming removed 2 bases from V and 4 bases from J, with 25 bases in between. Germline V CDR1 and CDR2: SEHNR, FQNEAQ (reference sequence). The full variable domain, with the rest looked up from reference TRBV7-9 and TRBJ2-3, is DTGVSQNPRHKITKRGQNVTFRCDPISEHNRLYWYRQTLGQGPEFLTYFQNEAQLEKSRLLSDRFSAERPKGSFSTLEIQRTEQGDSAMYLCASSLMAVGAYVISDTQYFGPGTRLTVL.

J is TRBJ2-1 and V is TRBV5-4; 8 nucleotides align to TRBD2. V gave up 5 bases and J gave up 3 bases; unmatched junction bases: 7. CDR1 SGHNT and CDR2 YYREEE come from the germline V gene (reference sequence). The CDR3 runs to 15 residues. This CDR3 is CASRAGTRVYNEQFF. The CDR3 nucleotides read TGTGCCAGCAGGGCCGGGACTAGGGTCTACAATGAGCAGTTCTTC. The variable domain in full, with the rest retrieved from reference TRBV5-4 and TRBJ2-1, is ETGVTQSPTHLIKTRGQQVTLRCSSQSGHNTVSWYQQALGQGPQFIFQYYREEENGRGNFPPRFSGLQFPNYSSELNVNALELDDSALYLCASRAGTRVYNEQFFGPGTRLTVL.

The CDR3 region has the DNA TGCGCCAGCAGCGCCCGTGCGGTCGGCACTGAAGCTTTCTTT. This gives the protein CASSARAVGTEAFF. The chain uses TRBV5-1 and TRBJ1-1; no reliable D call. Trimming shortened V by 4 bases and J by 4 bases, and 14 bases separated the two germline ends. This CDR3 spans 14 amino acids. Germline CDR1 reads SGHRS; CDR2 reads YFSETQ.

This clone was recorded only once. The chain has TRBV9 and TRBJ2-2, with D possibly TRBD2 on 5 matching bases. V was shortened by 3 bases and J by 6 bases, with 12 bases between the two germline ends. The CDR3 extends over 14 amino acids. CDR1 SGDLS and CDR2 YYNGEE come from the germline V gene. Written as DNA, the CDR3 is TGTGCCAGCAGCGGGAGTAGCGTGGCCGGGGAGCTGTTTTTT. Its translation: CASSGSSVAGELFF.

V usage is TRBV6-5 and J usage is TRBJ1-2, with TRBD1 matching over 8 bases. After removal of 0 bases from V and 7 bases from J, the junction contained 1 base not matched to a gene. CDR3 length equals 13 residues. Germline V lookup: CDR1 MNHEY, CDR2 SVGAGI. The CDR3 nucleotides are TGTGCCAGCAGTTACTCGGACAGGGCTGGCTACACCTTC. Translation gives CASSYSDRAGYTF.

The V gene is TRBV7-9, the J gene TRBJ1-2; no clear D gene. Trimming took 8 bases from V and 0 from J, leaving 16 bases between them. Germline V gives CDR1 SEHNR, CDR2 FQNEAQ (reference sequence). The CDR3 is made up of 15 amino acids. The CDR3 reads CASFPPGRTNYGYTF. The CDR3 DNA sequence: TGTGCCAGCTTCCCCCCGGGGAGAACTAACTATGGCTACACCTTC.

V and J are TRBV27 and TRBJ2-7; no clear D gene. CDR1 and CDR2 from the germline V gene are MNHEY and SMNVEV (reference sequence). With 4 bases removed from V and 2 bases from J, the gap between germline ends came to 18 bases. CDR3 length equals 16 residues. DNA of the CDR3: TGTGCCAGCAGTTACTACTGGAATGATGTCACCTACGAGCAGTACTTC. Protein sequence: CASSYYWNDVTYEQYF.

This clone was seen more than once but under ten times. This chain uses TRBV12-5 with TRBJ1-5; 8 bases agree with TRBD1. The ends lost 7 bases at V and 3 bases at J; junction bases unmatched: 8. This CDR3 has 15 amino acids. Per germline, CDR1 LGHNT and CDR2 FRNRAP. The CDR3 nucleotides read TGTGCTAGTGCCAGTGACAGGGGCCTCAATCAGCCCCAGCATTTT. It is translated as CASASDRGLNQPQHF.

This clone is large. V is TRBV5-8 and J is TRBJ1-5; D may be TRBD1 (6 bases). Trimming removed 2 bases from V and 5 bases from J, with 14 bases in between. The CDR3 consists of 15 residues. Germline-derived CDR1 and CDR2 are SGHTS and YDEGEE. CDR3 nucleotide sequence: TGTGCCAGCAGCTTAGGACAGATCTCCTATCAGCCCCAGCATTTT. Translation gives CASSLGQISYQPQHF.

This clone was seen a few times. The genes are TRBV5-8 and TRBJ2-5; D possibly corresponds to TRBD1 (6 bases). In germline, CDR1 is SGHTS, CDR2 YDEGEE. Trimming cost V 5 bases and J 1 base, with 15 bases left between them. The CDR3 has 15 amino acids. This CDR3 is CASSSGQQSQETQYF. The CDR3 coding sequence is TGTGCCAGCAGTTCCGGACAGCAAAGCCAAGAGACCCAGTACTTC.